This T cell receptor beta chain appears in the sequencing data of a study of blood T cell repertoires in COVID-19. Turning to the study itself: The United States, Italy and Spain supplied acute and convalescent COVID-19 samples. PBMCs, B-cell-depleted T cells, or T cells were the source of the cDNA or gDNA that made up the material.

Under the authors' procedure: Amplification with reference gene primers provided the estimates of nucleated cell counts. Produced via immunoSEQ multiplex PCR; TCRdb's table is partial and in-frame only. Clonal size and the V and J genes are those of that table, whereas D and trimming came from the DNA. The sample yields around 180,000 clones, around 77% seen once. V trimming: 6 bases; J trimming: 0 bases; junction bases outside the gene matches: 12. In germline, CDR1 is SQVTM, CDR2 ANQGSEA. The CDR3 has 17 residues. This TCR was recovered from a man aged 60 to 75 with active or convalescent COVID-19. The sample was peripheral blood. This chain uses TRBV29-1 with TRBJ2-4; 9 bases are shared with TRBD2. CDR3 coding DNA: TGCAGCGTCTCGGGACTAGCAGAATCGCCAGCCAAAAACATTCAGTACTTC. This translates into CSVSGLAESPAKNIQYF.